These 26 T cell receptor beta chains share one sample of origin, sequenced in a study of cytomegalovirus exposure and HLA in healthy donors. PCR used 60 Vbeta primers and 13 Jbeta primers. Sequencing used immunoSEQ multiplex PCR; TCRdb keeps in-frame clones, though not all of them. The sample yields 85,000 to 110,000 clones, approximately 73% seen once. The specimen sequenced was PBMCs. Receptors were obtained from a woman aged 18-35 years in good health and CMV-seropositive.

The chain links TRBV19 to TRBJ1-5; 7 bases line up with TRBD1. With 7 bases clipped from V and 2 bases from J, the junction kept 5 bases outside the gene matches. Germline V lookup: CDR1 LNHDA, CDR2 SQIVND (reference sequence). This CDR3 has 14 residues. The CDR3 sequence: CASMGDRGNQPQHF. CDR3 in DNA: TGTGCCAGTATGGGAGACAGGGGCAATCAGCCCCAGCATTTT. Full variable domain (remainder filled in from reference TRBV19 and TRBJ1-5): DGGITQSPKYLFRKEGQNVTLSCEQNLNHDAMYWYRQDPGQGLRLIYYSQIVNDFQKGDIAEGYSVSREKKESFPLTVTSAQKNPTAFYLCASMGDRGNQPQHFGDGTRLSIL.

The rearrangement joins TRBV11-2 to TRBJ1-1; possibly TRBD1 for D (6 bases). The CDR3 has 14 residues. Germline V CDR1 and CDR2: SGHAT, FQNNGV. The V end lost 0 bases, the J end lost 5 bases, and 10 bases lay between the germline ends. CDR3 coding DNA: TGTGCCAGCAGCTTAGAACAGGGTCGTACTGAAGCTTTCTTT. The encoded protein is CASSLEQGRTEAFF.

The chain has TRBV7-9 and TRBJ1-3; maybe TRBD1 (5 bases). Germline V gene data show CDR1 as SEHNR and CDR2 as FQNEAQ (reference sequence). CDR3 size: 14 residues. V was cut by 5 bases and J by 6 bases, with 14 bases left in between. The chain's CDR3 is CASSPSGRENTIYF. The CDR3 coding sequence is TGTGCCAGCAGCCCCTCAGGGAGGGAAAACACCATATATTTT.

The chain combines TRBV27 with TRBJ1-3; a possible D gene is TRBD1 (6 bases). V was pared by 2 bases and J by 2 bases, with 10 bases between. Germline V CDR1 and CDR2: MNHEY, SMNVEV (reference sequence). This CDR3 spans 15 amino acids. The CDR3 bases are TGTGCCAGCAGTTTAGGGGGGGCCGCTGGAAACACCATATATTTT. Protein sequence: CASSLGGAAGNTIYF.

This clone was seen more than once but under ten times. The chain couples TRBV7-9 to TRBJ2-7, with a tentative D call TRBD2 (5 bases). Between the trimmed V and J ends, which lost 2 bases and 1 base, there was a span of 6 bases. Germline V lookup: CDR1 SEHNR, CDR2 FQNEAQ (reference sequence). CDR3 length: 13 amino acids. As DNA, the CDR3 is TGTGCCAGCAGCTTACGGGGATCCTACGAGCAGTACTTC. This encodes CASSLRGSYEQYF.

The genes are TRBV28 and TRBJ2-7; 7 bases are a match to TRBD2. Germline CDR1 MDHEN, CDR2 SYDVKM. The V segment lost 7 bases and the J segment 0 bases; nucleotides outside the gene matches: 15. This CDR3 region has 17 residues. CDR3 residues: CASTQYGIAGPSYEQYF. DNA for the CDR3: TGTGCCAGCACCCAATACGGGATAGCGGGTCCCTCCTACGAGCAGTACTTC.

The chain has TRBV7-8 and TRBJ1-2, with D hard to call. Germline CDR1 is SGHVS and CDR2 is FQNEAQ. The CDR3 is 16 amino acids. Trimming removed 0 bases at V and 0 bases at J, with 11 bases between. The CDR3 DNA reads as TGTGCCAGCAGCTTAGCTACGGGGAATACTAACTATGGCTACACCTTC. Its translation: CASSLATGNTNYGYTF.

This chain links TRBV6-6 with TRBJ1-6; 9 bases agree with TRBD1. CDR3 size: 16 residues. In germline, CDR1 is MNHNY, CDR2 SVGAGI (reference sequence). The J segment lost 6 bases and the V segment lost 5 bases, leaving 8 bases of the junction unmatched. CDR3 DNA sequence: TGTGCCAGCAGTCCTCGACAGGGGGGAAGTAATTCACCCCTCCACTTT. It codes for CASSPRQGGSNSPLHF.

V usage is TRBV19 and J usage is TRBJ2-7, with 8 positions matching TRBD1. Losses at the gene ends were 6 bases for V and 4 bases for J; bases not matched to a gene: 23. The CDR3 consists of 19 residues. Germline V gene sequence: CDR1 LNHDA, CDR2 SQIVND (reference sequence). The CDR3 DNA reads TGTGCCAGTAGCAAGAGGAACCTCGGACAGGGAGCAAAGAGTTACGAGCAGTACTTC. It translates to CASSKRNLGQGAKSYEQYF.

The chain couples TRBV29-1 to TRBJ1-1; weak D call: TRBD1 (6 bases). Germline CDR1 is SQVTM and CDR2 is ANQGSEA. The V and J ends lost 6 bases and 2 bases respectively, with 16 bases between them. The CDR3 totals 14 residues. CDR3 protein: CSVMRGALNTEAFF. CDR3 nucleotide sequence: TGCAGCGTAATGCGGGGGGCCCTAAACACTGAAGCTTTCTTT.

The chain uses TRBV7-9 and TRBJ1-5, with D tentatively TRBD1 (5 bases). In germline, CDR1 is SEHNR, CDR2 FQNEAQ (reference sequence). The V end was cut by 9 bases, the J end by 0 bases, with 18 bases between. CDR3 size: 16 residues. As DNA, the CDR3 is TGTGCCAGACCATGGGGCAGAAAGTGTAGCAATCAGCCCCAGCATTTT. It encodes CARPWGRKCSNQPQHF.

DNA for the CDR3: TGTGCCAGCAGCCCTCGACAGACGGACTACGAGCAGTACTTC. It specifies CASSPRQTDYEQYF. The chain employs TRBV27 and TRBJ2-7, with D perhaps TRBD1 (5 bases). The germline CDR1 and CDR2 sequences are MNHEY and SMNVEV (reference sequence). The CDR3 is 14 amino acids. V gave up 6 bases and J gave up 3 bases, with 15 bases separating them.

This chain links TRBV7-9 with TRBJ2-5; D ambiguous. Trimming pared 1 base from V and 5 bases from J, leaving 5 bases between. The germline V gene encodes CDR1 SEHNR and CDR2 FQNEAQ (reference sequence). The CDR3 consists of 12 residues. The CDR3 protein is CASSLGSETQYF. Here the CDR3 DNA reads TGTGCCAGCAGCTTAGGTTCTGAGACCCAGTACTTC.

V is TRBV6-5 and J is TRBJ1-1; D might be TRBD1 (5 bases). V shed 4 bases and J shed 5 bases, with 14 bases lying between them. CDR1 and CDR2 from the germline V gene are MNHEY and SVGAGI. This CDR3 is 14 amino acids long. The CDR3 region is CASSSLGGATEAFF. CDR3 DNA sequence: TGTGCCAGCAGTTCCTTGGGTGGGGCGACTGAAGCTTTCTTT.

The V gene is TRBV5-4, the J gene TRBJ2-7; D possibly corresponds to TRBD2 (6 bases). CDR1 SGHNT and CDR2 YYREEE come from the germline V gene (reference sequence). Trimming stripped 2 bases from V and 3 bases from J, with 15 bases between. This CDR3 has 15 amino acids. The CDR3 DNA is TGTGCCAGCAGCTTACTCGGGGGACTGGGCTACGAGCAGTACTTC. Its protein product is CASSLLGGLGYEQYF.

The chain uses TRBV11-2 and TRBJ1-1; D not resolved. The CDR3 is made up of 12 amino acids. Trimming removed 1 base from V and 5 bases from J, with 5 bases in between. The germline gives CDR1 SGHAT, CDR2 FQNNGV. This CDR3 is CASSLVRTEAFF. CDR3 DNA sequence: TGTGCCAGCAGCTTAGTGAGGACTGAAGCTTTCTTT.

This rearrangement joins TRBV5-6 to TRBJ2-7; 11 nucleotides match TRBD2. The germline CDR1 and CDR2 sequences are SGHDT and YYEEEE. V lost 4 bases and J lost 5; bases outside the gene matches: 8. This CDR3 contains 15 residues. CDR3 DNA sequence: TGTGCCAGCAGCAGAACTAGCGGGGGAATCAACGAGCAGTACTTC. Protein: CASSRTSGGINEQYF.

This clone was seen more than once but under ten times. The chain links TRBV5-4 to TRBJ2-5; 7 nucleotides agree with TRBD1. The CDR3 has 14 amino acids. Trimming took 4 bases from V and 5 from J; bases not matched to a gene: 8. Germline loops: CDR1 SGHNT, CDR2 YYREEE (reference sequence). For the CDR3, the DNA is TGTGCCAGCAGCACCTCAGGGGGTCGGGAGACCCAGTACTTC. Translating gives CASSTSGGRETQYF.

This clone came up a few times. The genes are TRBV5-3 and TRBJ1-5; a weak D match, TRBD1 (6 bases). TRBV5-3 is an open reading frame whose function is uncertain. This CDR3 region has 15 residues. Trimming shortened V by 3 bases and J by 3 bases, and 13 bases separated the two germline ends. CDR3 residues: CARSSVYRVNQPQHF. CDR3 nucleotides: TGTGCCAGAAGCTCGGTCTACAGGGTCAATCAGCCCCAGCATTTT.

The chain has TRBV5-6 and TRBJ1-5; D is unresolved. CDR3 length: 16 amino acids. Germline lookup yields CDR1 SGHDT and CDR2 YYEEEE. V lost 1 base and J lost 1, with 12 bases in between. CDR3 loop: CASSLIQILSNQPQHF. The CDR3 DNA sequence: TGTGCCAGCAGCTTGATACAGATCCTCAGCAATCAGCCCCAGCATTTT. Drawing the rest from reference TRBV5-6 and TRBJ1-5, the complete variable domain is DAGVTQSPTHLIKTRGQQVTLRCSPKSGHDTVSWYQQALGQGPQFIFQYYEEEERQRGNFPDRFSGHQFPNYSSELNVNALLLGDSALYLCASSLIQILSNQPQHFGDGTRLSIL.

The gene calls are TRBV15 and TRBJ1-1; D ambiguous. CDR3 length: 12 amino acids. CDR1 is LNHNV, CDR2 YYDKDF, per germline (reference sequence). V was clipped by 9 bases and J by 6 bases, with 14 bases between them. Here the CDR3 reads CATTRDWAEAFF. DNA of the CDR3: TGTGCCACGACGAGAGACTGGGCTGAAGCTTTCTTT.

The chain has TRBV19 and TRBJ2-5; 8 nucleotides match TRBD2. The CDR3 totals 17 residues. Per the germline V gene, CDR1 is LNHDA and CDR2 is SQIVND (reference sequence). With V trimmed by 5 bases and J by 5 bases, 16 bases remained unmatched. CDR3 amino acids: CASSYATSGHGGETQYF. The DNA for the CDR3 is TGTGCCAGTAGTTACGCAACTAGCGGCCACGGGGGCGAGACCCAGTACTTC.

The CDR3 DNA follows: TGTGCCAGCAGCTCCTATCCCTCTAGCGGGGGTAGAAGACACAATGAGCAGTTCTTC. Protein product: CASSSYPSSGGRRHNEQFF. V is TRBV11-2 and J is TRBJ2-1, with 10 bases that match TRBD2. Germline CDR1 and CDR2: SGHAT and FQNNGV. V was clipped by 4 bases and J by 5 bases; unmatched bases: 17. This CDR3 spans 19 amino acids.

This clone was picked up one time. V usage is TRBV5-8 and J usage is TRBJ1-2, with D unresolved. This CDR3 contains 10 residues. Trimming left V 5 bases short and J 5 bases short, with 4 bases between. Germline CDR1 is SGHTS and CDR2 is YDEGEE. The CDR3 bases are TGTGCCAGCAGTCTTTATGGCTACACCTTC. As protein: CASSLYGYTF.

The chain recombines TRBV19 with TRBJ2-7; no reliable D call. CDR3 length: 14 residues. The germline V gene encodes CDR1 LNHDA and CDR2 SQIVND (reference sequence). V was clipped by 4 bases and J by 6 bases, with 16 bases between them. CDR3 amino acids: CASSTLPLYGEQYF. As DNA, the CDR3 is TGTGCCAGTAGTACGCTTCCCCTATATGGCGAGCAGTACTTC.

The rearrangement joins TRBV7-2 to TRBJ1-1, with D perhaps matching TRBD1 (6 bases). V gave up 1 base and J gave up 2 bases, with 8 bases separating them. The CDR3 runs to 14 residues. The V gene's germline CDR1 is SGHTA and CDR2 FQGNSA. The CDR3 DNA reads as TGTGCCAGCAGCTTAGGGGGGCGTAACACTGAAGCTTTCTTT. Translating gives CASSLGGRNTEAFF.